A single T cell receptor beta chain is shown here with its context. The antigen remains unidentified. This sample was included in a study of cytomegalovirus exposure and HLA in healthy donors. Trimming removed 6 bases from V and 6 bases from J; junction bases left unmatched: 11. Germline CDR1 KGHSH, CDR2 LQKENI. The CDR3 sequence is 15 residues long. Participants comprised healthy donors of bone marrow. Regarding the study as a whole: The study reported that TCR beta sequences accurately predicted HLA-A and HLA-B alleles in most subjects. A later analysis reportedly found fewer N-insertions in an Asian-associated ancestry cluster than the approximately 670-donor mean.

PCR primers comprised 60 Vbeta and 13 Jbeta primers. In the study's own analysis: Later work found approximately 87 million unique TCR beta chains, with roughly 11 million shared. Clones were read by immunoSEQ multiplex PCR, and TCRdb kept only the in-frame ones, dropping some. Clonal size and the V and J genes are those of that table, whereas D and trimming came from the DNA. The sample comprises about 140,000 clones, almost 85% of which are singletons, and 9% to 10% rests with the top ten. This receptor was obtained from a woman aged 55-70 years in good health and CMV-seropositive. The chain carries TRBV18 and TRBJ2-1; 7 positions match TRBD1. Material: PBMCs. CDR3 region: CASSNQLQGSNEQFF. The CDR3 nucleotides read TGTGCCAGCTCGAACCAATTACAGGGGAGCAATGAGCAGTTCTTC.